Presented here are 32 T cell receptor beta chains from one specimen sequenced in a study of shared clonotypes between healthy human individuals. The method was immunoSEQ multiplex PCR; TCRdb's version includes in-frame clones alone and lacks a portion of them. The sample comprises 2 million to 3 million clones, roughly 93% of which are singletons, and about 0.39% rests with the top ten. The material sequenced was naive CD4+ T cells from PBMCs. As to subset: CD45RA+ positively selected. These receptors came from a man aged 18-30 years in good health. Some clones in this sample may be carry-over from other donors' samples.

V gene TRBV7-8 combines with J gene TRBJ2-1, with 7 bases identical to TRBD1. The CDR3 has 16 residues. Per germline, CDR1 SGHVS and CDR2 FQNEAQ. The trim removed 2 bases at V and 7 bases at J, leaving 11 bases unmatched. The CDR3, as DNA: TGTGCCAGCAGCTTAAGCAGGGCAGGGGGATTGAATGAGCAGTTCTTC. The encoded protein is CASSLSRAGGLNEQFF.

The chain uses TRBV11-3 and TRBJ2-2; D not resolved. V was shortened by 0 bases and J by 7 bases, with 6 bases between the two germline ends. Germline CDR1 SGHNT, CDR2 YENEEA. The CDR3 has 13 amino acids. DNA of the CDR3: TGTGCCAGCAGCTTAGAGCGGATCGGGGAGCTGTTTTTT. This sequence encodes CASSLERIGELFF.

A word on this clone: In the same sample, other DNA sequences code for this CDR3. The chain links TRBV5-1 to TRBJ1-2; no clear D gene. The V gene's germline CDR1 is SGHRS and CDR2 YFSETQ. This CDR3 has 12 residues. V was clipped by 0 bases and J by 5 bases, with 5 bases between them. Here the CDR3 reads CASSLGGYGYTF. The CDR3 DNA reads TGCGCCAGCAGCTTGGGAGGGTATGGCTACACCTTC.

The rearrangement links TRBV18 to TRBJ1-4, with 7 bases that match TRBD1. The CDR3 totals 16 residues. Germline CDR1 and CDR2: KGHSH and LQKENI. The V and J ends lost 6 bases and 3 bases, in that order; junction bases with no gene match: 10. The CDR3 here is CASSPQGGEANEKLFF. The CDR3 DNA follows: TGTGCCAGCTCTCCCCAGGGGGGCGAGGCTAATGAAAAACTGTTTTTT.

This clone was seen only a few times. Other nucleotide sequences in the sample specify the same CDR3. This chain connects TRBV15 to TRBJ1-1; tentatively, D is TRBD1 (5 bases). CDR3 size: 15 residues. Germline V gene sequence: CDR1 LNHNV, CDR2 YYDKDF (reference sequence). Trimming pared 2 bases from V and 1 base from J, leaving 11 bases between. The CDR3 DNA reads as TGTGCCACCAGCAGACCCGGGACGCAGAACACTGAAGCTTTCTTT. This sequence encodes CATSRPGTQNTEAFF.

This chain uses TRBV11-2 with TRBJ2-5; 10 bases match TRBD2. Trimming removed 1 base from V and 0 bases from J; junction bases left unmatched: 11. This CDR3 is built from 19 residues. Germline CDR1 is SGHAT and CDR2 is FQNNGV. CDR3 in DNA: TGTGCCAGCAGCTTAGGTCTTTTACTAGCGGGGAAAAACCAAGAGACCCAGTACTTC. It specifies CASSLGLLLAGKNQETQYF.

This clone has a single count. This chain links TRBV30 with TRBJ1-2; 7 bases match TRBD1. V lost 4 bases and J lost 6; bases outside the gene matches: 23. This CDR3 region has 18 residues. Germline CDR1 reads GTSNPN; CDR2 reads SVGIG (reference sequence). The CDR3 coding sequence is TGTGCCTGGAAGGTTTGGACAGGCAGAGGTAAGGGCGCAGATGGCTACACCTTC. Protein: CAWKVWTGRGKGADGYTF.

Of note for this clone: This specimen includes other DNA sequences encoding the same CDR3. The chain recombines TRBV28 with TRBJ1-1; D is ambiguous. Germline CDR1 is MDHEN and CDR2 is SYDVKM. V was pared by 7 bases and J by 2 bases, with 8 bases between. The CDR3 has 12 amino acids. The DNA of the CDR3 is TGTGCCAGCACCCTTGGAAACACTGAAGCTTTCTTT. Translation gives CASTLGNTEAFF.

The CDR3 bases are TGTGCCAGCAGCCCCAAGGGCTCCGGGACTAGCGGGATCCGAGGCACCGGGGAGCTGTTTTTT. Its translation is CASSPKGSGTSGIRGTGELFF. V is TRBV7-3 and J is TRBJ2-2, with 13 bases aligning to TRBD2. The V and J ends lost 5 bases and 4 bases, in that order; junction bases with no gene match: 19. This CDR3 contains 21 residues. CDR1 and CDR2 from the germline V gene are SGHTA and FQGTGA.

Details on this clone: This sample includes further DNA sequences coding for the same CDR3. The chain combines TRBV6-6 with TRBJ2-1; D is uncertain. Germline assignment: CDR1 MNHNY and CDR2 SVGAGI (reference sequence). V dropped 2 bases and J dropped 0 bases, with 8 bases sitting between them. The CDR3 loop spans 15 amino acids. This chain's CDR3 is CASSYGSSSYNEQFF. The CDR3 DNA sequence: TGTGCCAGCAGTTACGGTAGTAGCTCCTACAATGAGCAGTTCTTC.

This chain connects TRBV30 to TRBJ2-5; D is undetermined. V lost 0 bases and J 1 base, leaving 6 bases between the germline ends. CDR3 length: 13 amino acids. Germline CDR1 and CDR2: GTSNPN and SVGIG (reference sequence). DNA of the CDR3: TGTGCCTGGAGTGTACAGATCCAAGAGACCCAGTACTTC. Translating gives CAWSVQIQETQYF. Full variable domain (outside the CDR3, taken from reference TRBV30 and TRBJ2-5): SQTIHQWPATLVQPVGSPLSLECTVEGTSNPNLYWYRQAAGRGLQLLFYSVGIGQISSEVPQNLSASRPQDRQFILSSKKLLLSDSGFYLCAWSVQIQETQYFGPGTRLLVL.

The chain couples TRBV5-4 to TRBJ2-7; possibly TRBD1 or TRBD2 for D (5 bases each). The V gene's germline CDR1 is SGHNT and CDR2 YYREEE (reference sequence). The V and J ends lost 0 bases and 1 base respectively, with 14 bases between them. There are 16 residues in the CDR3. CDR3 sequence (DNA): TGTGCCAGCAGCTTGGTAGGGGAGTCCACATCCTACGAGCAGTACTTC. It encodes CASSLVGESTSYEQYF.

For this clone: Other DNA sequences in the sample encode the same CDR3. The chain carries TRBV5-1 and TRBJ1-2; tentatively, D is TRBD1 (6 bases). The length of the CDR3 is 14 residues. Germline CDR1 reads SGHRS; CDR2 reads YFSETQ. The V and J ends lost 0 bases and 8 bases respectively, with 14 bases between them. CDR3 in DNA: TGCGCCAGCAGCTTGGGCACAGGGAGCAAAGGCTACACCTTC. Translated, it gives CASSLGTGSKGYTF.

The J gene is TRBJ2-1, the V gene TRBV7-9; 14 positions match TRBD2. This CDR3 has 16 residues. In germline, CDR1 is SEHNR, CDR2 FQNEAQ (reference sequence). J gave up 9 bases and V 0 bases, and 4 bases lay outside the gene matches. As DNA, the CDR3 is TGTGCCAGCAGCTTAGCGGGACTAGCGGGGGCTGCTGAGCAGTTCTTC. Its protein is CASSLAGLAGAAEQFF.

The J gene is TRBJ1-2, the V gene TRBV6-5; possible D gene TRBD1, 6 bases. From germline, CDR1 is MNHEY and CDR2 SVGAGI. V was cut by 6 bases and J by 1 base, with 9 bases left in between. The CDR3 covers 13 residues. The CDR3 reads CASSGQFNYGYTF. CDR3 in DNA: TGTGCCAGCAGCGGACAGTTTAACTATGGCTACACCTTC.

The chain employs TRBV28 and TRBJ1-4; 9 bases map to TRBD1. The ends lost 5 bases at V and 5 bases at J; junction bases unmatched: 15. Germline CDR1 and CDR2: MDHEN and SYDVKM. CDR3 length: 18 amino acids. CDR3 bases: TGTGCCAGCAGTCTAGCCCTGGGGACAGGGAATAGAAATGAAAAACTGTTTTTT. This gives the protein CASSLALGTGNRNEKLFF.

The gene calls are TRBV9 and TRBJ2-1; 13 bases match TRBD2. The germline CDR1 and CDR2 sequences are SGDLS and YYNGEE. With V trimmed by 4 bases and J by 8 bases, 6 bases remained unmatched. The CDR3 contains 15 residues. The CDR3 loop reads CASSRTSGSIYEQFF. The CDR3 nucleotides read TGTGCCAGCAGCCGGACTAGCGGGAGTATATATGAGCAGTTCTTC. The full variable domain, with the rest looked up from reference TRBV9 and TRBJ2-1, is DSGVTQTPKHLITATGQRVTLRCSPRSGDLSVYWYQQSLDQGLQFLIQYYNGEERAKGNILERFSAQQFPDLHSELNLSSLELGDSALYFCASSRTSGSIYEQFFGPGTRLTVL.

The rearrangement joins TRBV5-5 to TRBJ1-5, with no clear D. V shed 3 bases and J shed 5 bases, with 15 bases lying between them. Germline loops: CDR1 SGHKS, CDR2 YYEKEE (reference sequence). CDR3 length: 15 residues. CDR3 sequence reads: CASSWGPDGDQPQHF. As DNA, the CDR3 is TGTGCCAGCAGCTGGGGTCCGGACGGTGATCAGCCCCAGCATTTT.

J is TRBJ1-1 and V is TRBV4-2, with D possibly being TRBD1 (6 bases). The CDR3 loop spans 13 amino acids. Germline loops: CDR1 LGHNA, CDR2 YNFKEQ. V was trimmed by 0 bases and J by 7 bases, leaving 9 bases between them. In DNA, the CDR3 is TGTGCCAGCAGCCAAGATAAACAGGGTGAAGCTTTCTTT. Its translation: CASSQDKQGEAFF.

The chain couples TRBV10-3 to TRBJ2-7; 11 bases are a match to TRBD2. The CDR3 extends over 16 amino acids. Germline V gives CDR1 ENHRY, CDR2 SYGVKD. J gave up 1 base and V 3 bases, and 5 bases lay outside the gene matches. The CDR3 sequence is CAISDPGLAGSYEQYF. The CDR3 DNA reads TGTGCCATCAGTGACCCTGGACTAGCGGGTTCCTACGAGCAGTACTTC.

A remark on this clone: This sample also contains other DNA sequences that code for the same CDR3. The chain is built from TRBV5-1 and TRBJ2-7; 12 bases are a match to TRBD1. Per germline, CDR1 SGHRS and CDR2 YFSETQ. V gave up 0 bases and J gave up 5 bases; unmatched junction bases: 3. CDR3 length equals 15 residues. The CDR3 reads CASSLVGQGANEQYF. DNA for the CDR3: TGCGCCAGCAGCTTGGTGGGACAGGGGGCAAACGAGCAGTACTTC.

Regarding this clone: The identical CDR3 is also encoded by other nucleotide sequences in the sample. CDR3 residues: CASSLSNTGELFF. DNA of the CDR3: TGTGCCAGCAGCTTAAGTAACACCGGGGAGCTGTTTTTT. The V call is TRBV7-9, the J call TRBJ2-2; D is unresolved. CDR1 is SEHNR and CDR2 is FQNEAQ in the germline V gene (reference sequence). Trimming stripped 2 bases from V and 2 bases from J, with 3 bases between. This CDR3 region has 13 residues.

The gene calls are TRBV11-2 and TRBJ1-1, with D hard to call. V dropped 5 bases and J dropped 1 base, with 23 bases sitting between them. Germline lookup yields CDR1 SGHAT and CDR2 FQNNGV. The CDR3 covers 18 residues. The CDR3 coding sequence is TGTGCCAGCAGCCACTACGGCCTGACTCGGTTGCCGAACACTGAAGCTTTCTTT. Translated: CASSHYGLTRLPNTEAFF.

This clone was observed a handful of times. The V gene is TRBV7-2, the J gene TRBJ1-2; 12 bases agree with TRBD1. The CDR3 runs to 14 residues. V was clipped by 0 bases and J by 13 bases; unmatched bases: 6. CDR1 SGHTA and CDR2 FQGNSA come from the germline V gene. CDR3 coding DNA: TGTGCCAGCAGCTTAGCGCTTGGGACAGGGGGCCTCACCTTC. Protein sequence: CASSLALGTGGLTF.

This chain connects TRBV9 to TRBJ2-1; D is ambiguous. The CDR3 has 16 amino acids. Trimming took off 1 base at V and 4 bases at J, with 15 bases between the two ends. CDR1 and CDR2 (germline): SGDLS, YYNGEE. The CDR3 is CASSVFPKPYYNEQFF. The DNA of the CDR3 is TGTGCCAGCAGCGTATTCCCGAAGCCGTATTACAATGAGCAGTTCTTC.

The chain links TRBV5-1 to TRBJ1-4; TRBD1 aligns across 9 bases. Germline V gene sequence: CDR1 SGHRS, CDR2 YFSETQ. V lost 6 bases, J lost 8 bases, and 20 bases stayed unmatched. The CDR3 runs 18 residues. DNA for the CDR3: TGCGCCAGCACCCAGTTTGGGACAGGGACCCGCGCGGGAGAAAAACTGTTTTTT. This encodes CASTQFGTGTRAGEKLFF.

V is TRBV5-1 and J is TRBJ2-2, with TRBD2 matching over 7 bases. J gave up 4 bases and V 6 bases, and 21 bases lay outside the gene matches. Germline V CDR1 and CDR2: SGHRS, YFSETQ. This CDR3 is 19 amino acids long. The CDR3 coding sequence is TGCGCCAGCAACCGGGGGGTGGACACTCGAACCCATGGCACCGGGGAGCTGTTTTTT. It translates to CASNRGVDTRTHGTGELFF.

Comment on this clone: This sample includes further DNA sequences coding for the same CDR3. This chain connects TRBV6-5 to TRBJ1-3; D not certain. Germline V CDR1 and CDR2: MNHEY, SVGAGI. V was clipped by 6 bases and J by 0 bases, with 9 bases between them. This CDR3 is built from 14 residues. CDR3 DNA: TGTGCCAGCAGGAGGACGGTCTCTGGAAACACCATATATTTT. It specifies CASRRTVSGNTIYF.

J is TRBJ1-3 and V is TRBV18; no reliable D call. The germline CDR1 and CDR2 sequences are KGHSH and LQKENI. V was shortened by 6 bases and J by 4 bases, with 19 bases between the two germline ends. The CDR3 extends over 16 amino acids. CDR3 protein: CASSLPYPEAGNTIYF. DNA for the CDR3: TGTGCCAGCTCTCTACCATATCCAGAGGCGGGAAACACCATATATTTT.

The CDR3 DNA reads TGTGCCAGCAGTTTGACCGGGGGCCCTAATCAGCCCCAGCATTTT. Encoded protein: CASSLTGGPNQPQHF. This chain connects TRBV28 to TRBJ1-5; D might be TRBD1 (6 bases). Looked up from germline, CDR1 is MDHEN and CDR2 is SYDVKM. The CDR3 loop spans 15 amino acids. The V end was cut by 3 bases, the J end by 4 bases, with 13 bases between.

This chain connects TRBV29-1 to TRBJ1-2, with D perhaps TRBD1 (6 bases). V shed 2 bases and J shed 1 base, with 11 bases lying between them. CDR1 and CDR2 (germline): SQVTM, ANQGSEA. The CDR3 loop spans 14 amino acids. CDR3 coding DNA: TGCAGCGTTGAACGCAGGGGCCGTAACTATGGCTACACCTTC. As protein: CSVERRGRNYGYTF.

In nucleotides, the CDR3 is TGTGCCAGCTCCAAGGACAGGACGAAGGGCTACGAGCAGTACTTC. Protein: CASSKDRTKGYEQYF. The chain is built from TRBV18 and TRBJ2-7, with 7 bases lining up with TRBD1. Germline CDR1 and CDR2: KGHSH and LQKENI. Germline trimming cut 6 bases from V and 3 bases from J; bases unmatched to any gene: 11. The CDR3 has 15 amino acids.